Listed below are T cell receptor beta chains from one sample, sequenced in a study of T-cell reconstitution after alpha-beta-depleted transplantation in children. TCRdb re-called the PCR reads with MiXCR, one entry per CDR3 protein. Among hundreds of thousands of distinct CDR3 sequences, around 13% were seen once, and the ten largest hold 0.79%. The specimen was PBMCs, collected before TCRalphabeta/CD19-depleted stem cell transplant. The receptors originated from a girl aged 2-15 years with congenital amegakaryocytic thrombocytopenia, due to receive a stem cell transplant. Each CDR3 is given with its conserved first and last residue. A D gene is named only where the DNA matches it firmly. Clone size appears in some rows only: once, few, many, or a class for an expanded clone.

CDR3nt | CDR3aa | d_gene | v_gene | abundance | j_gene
TGCGCCAGCACCAAAAGACAGGGGAAGGACACTGAAGCTTTCTTT | CASTKRQGKDTEAFF | TRBD1 | TRBV5-1 | many | TRBJ1-1
TGTGCCAGCAGCTTAGGCCAGACAGGGTCGGGCGAGCAGTACTTC | CASSLGQTGSGEQYF | TRBD1 | TRBV11-2 | - | TRBJ2-7
TGCGCCAGCAGCCAAGAAGGATTGGGACTAGCGGGAGTATTCGACAGAGATACGCAGTATTTT | CASSQEGLGLAGVFDRDTQYF | TRBD2 | TRBV4-1 | many | TRBJ2-3
TGCAGTGCGTCGGGTAGTAAGCGTACGCAGTATTTT | CSASGSKRTQYF | - | TRBV20-1 | many | TRBJ2-3
TGTGCCAGCAGCCAATGGGTAGCGGGAGGCCCAAGCTCCTACAATGAGCAGTTCTTC | CASSQWVAGGPSSYNEQFF | TRBD2 | TRBV7-3 | - | TRBJ2-1
TGTGCCAGCTCCCCCTTAAGTACCCAAGAGACCCAGTACTTC | CASSPLSTQETQYF | - | TRBV5-6 | many | TRBJ2-5
TGCGCCAGCAGCCCCGACGGGTTCGAGCAGTACTTC | CASSPDGFEQYF | - | TRBV4-1 | - | TRBJ2-7
TGCAGCGTTGAAGATTTGGCCAGGAACACCGGGGAGCTGTTTTTT | CSVEDLARNTGELFF | - | TRBV29-1 | - | TRBJ2-2
TGTGCCAGCAGCTACCTAGTTAGGAGCGAGCAGTACTTC | CASSYLVRSEQYF | - | TRBV12-3/TRBV12-4 | - | TRBJ2-7
TGCAGCGTCGAAGACAGGGGGCCGGCGGGCTACACCTTC | CSVEDRGPAGYTF | TRBD1 | TRBV29-1 | - | TRBJ1-2
TGCGCCAGCAGCTTTCGCGTTGACTGGGGACAGTCCATCAATGAGCAGTTCTTC | CASSFRVDWGQSINEQFF | TRBD1 | TRBV5-1 | few | TRBJ2-1
TGTGCCAGCAGCTCAGGACTAGCAGCGAACACCGGGGAGCTGTTTTTT | CASSSGLAANTGELFF | TRBD2 | TRBV7-8 | many | TRBJ2-2
TGTGCCAGCAGTCAACTACCCCACGCTGAGCAGTTCTTC | CASSQLPHAEQFF | - | TRBV28 | - | TRBJ2-1
TGTGCCAGCGGGACTAGATGGGAGACCCAGTACTTC | CASGTRWETQYF | TRBD2 | TRBV6-5 | - | TRBJ2-5
TGTGCCAGCACCTCCGGGCCTTCCTATACGCAGTATTTT | CASTSGPSYTQYF | - | TRBV28 | many | TRBJ2-3
TGCGCCAGCAGCCAAGAGGGGTACAGGGGGTACTCTGGGGCCAACGTCCTGACTTTC | CASSQEGYRGYSGANVLTF | TRBD1 | TRBV4-1 | many | TRBJ2-6
TGTGCCAGCAGTATAAGCGGGAGGACTCAAGAGACCCAGTACTTC | CASSISGRTQETQYF | TRBD2 | TRBV12-3/TRBV12-4 | few | TRBJ2-5